The clone carrying this TCR beta chain appeared a single time. Antigen: not known. Germline CDR1 SGHRS, CDR2 YFSETQ. Losses at the gene ends were 0 bases for V and 2 bases for J; bases not matched to a gene: 4. CDR3 size: 16 residues. Sequenced by immunoSEQ multiplex PCR; TCRdb stores in-frame clones only, minus some. The sample has more than 110,000 clones; 80% are singletons. TCR beta library input comprised roughly 1.9 micrograms of genomic DNA from cryopreserved PBMCs. These data are taken from a study of cytotoxic CD8 clonotypes in ibrutinib-treated CLL. Turning to the study itself: Following a median 12 months of treatment, with a range of 6 to 36, response samples were taken. Mean values per sample were 250,000 to 300,000 productive templates and 94,082 productive rearrangements. Broader study findings: The study found baseline clonality above age-matched healthy donors, tracking circulating CD8+ T-cell counts.

The J gene is TRBJ2-3, the V gene TRBV5-1; TRBD1 matches at 9 bases. The sequence was collected from a human donor with chronic lymphocytic leukemia. The sample here was PBMCs, taken after 36 months of ibrutinib treatment. The CDR3 loop is CASSLGQGGYTDTQYF. CDR3 DNA sequence: TGCGCCAGCAGCTTGGGACAGGGGGGCTACACAGATACGCAGTATTTT.